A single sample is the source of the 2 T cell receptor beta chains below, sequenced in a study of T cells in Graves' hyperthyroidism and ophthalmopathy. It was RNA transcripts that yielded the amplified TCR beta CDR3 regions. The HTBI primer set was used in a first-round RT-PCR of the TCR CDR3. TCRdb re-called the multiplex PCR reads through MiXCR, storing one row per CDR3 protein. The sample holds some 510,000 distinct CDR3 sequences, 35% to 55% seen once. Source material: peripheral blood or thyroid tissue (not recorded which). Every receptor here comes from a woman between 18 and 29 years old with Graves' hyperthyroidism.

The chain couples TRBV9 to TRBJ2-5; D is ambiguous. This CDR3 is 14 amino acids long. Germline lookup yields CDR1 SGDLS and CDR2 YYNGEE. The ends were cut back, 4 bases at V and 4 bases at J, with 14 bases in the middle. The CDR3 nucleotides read TGTGCCAGCAGCCGAGTCGGGTTTTCAGAGACCCAGTACTTC. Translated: CASSRVGFSETQYF.

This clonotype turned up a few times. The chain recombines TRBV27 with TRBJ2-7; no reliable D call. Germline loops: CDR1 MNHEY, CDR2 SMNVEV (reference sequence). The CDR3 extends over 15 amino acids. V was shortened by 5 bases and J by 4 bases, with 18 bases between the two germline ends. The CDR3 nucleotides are TGTGCCAGCAGTACGACGACTCACGTTAATTACGAGCAGTACTTC. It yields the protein CASSTTTHVNYEQYF.